The present T cell receptor beta chain was sequenced within a study of cytomegalovirus exposure and HLA in healthy donors. The PCR employed 60 Vbeta primers together with 13 Jbeta primers. TCRdb's table, derived via immunoSEQ multiplex PCR, lists solely in-frame clones and lacks some. This sample has approximately 140,000 clones, with about 84% found just once. Notes on this clone: The antigen remains undetermined.

Study-level points and caveats: The investigators catalogued 164 TCR beta chains as cytomegalovirus-associated. HLA-A and HLA-B allele assignments for most subjects were reportedly predicted accurately using TCR beta sequences.

Trimming stripped 6 bases from V and 0 bases from J, with 14 bases between. The germline CDR1 and CDR2 sequences are ENHRY and SYGVKD. The CDR3 length is 15 residues. V gene TRBV10-3 combines with J gene TRBJ1-1; no reliable D call. Source material: PBMCs. The receptor's source is a woman aged 40 to 50 in good health and CMV-seropositive. CDR3 coding DNA: TGTGCCATCAGGGGTACGGGGTACATGAACACTGAAGCTTTCTTT. This codes for CAIRGTGYMNTEAFF.